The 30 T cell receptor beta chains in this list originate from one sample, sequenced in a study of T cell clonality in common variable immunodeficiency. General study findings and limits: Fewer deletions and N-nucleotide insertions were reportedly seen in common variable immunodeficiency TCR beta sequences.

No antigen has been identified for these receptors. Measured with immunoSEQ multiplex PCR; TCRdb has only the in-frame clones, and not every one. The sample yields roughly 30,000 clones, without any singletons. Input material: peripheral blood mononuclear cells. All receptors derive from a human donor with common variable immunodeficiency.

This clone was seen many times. The CDR3 bases that were read are TGTGCCAGCAGTTCCAGACTAGCTGCAGATACG. Amino acid sequence: CASSSRLAADT. The whole CDR3 reads CASSSRLAADTQYF. The V call is TRBV2, the J call TRBJ2-3; 7 bases align to TRBD2. Coverage ceases 3 residues before the CDR3 finishes, and the germline J gene fills in the end. J was trimmed by 4 bases and V by 5 bases; bases with no gene match: 6. Germline V gene data show CDR1 as SNHLY and CDR2 as FYNNEI. This CDR3 region has 14 residues.

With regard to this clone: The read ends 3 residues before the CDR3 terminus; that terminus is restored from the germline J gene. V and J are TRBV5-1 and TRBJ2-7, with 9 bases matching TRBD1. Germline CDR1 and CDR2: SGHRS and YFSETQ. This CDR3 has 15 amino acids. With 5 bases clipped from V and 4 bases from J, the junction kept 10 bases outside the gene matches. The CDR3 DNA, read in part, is TGCGCCAGCAGATTGAAGGGACAGGGAGGATACGAG. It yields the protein CASRLKGQGGYE. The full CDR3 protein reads CASRLKGQGGYEQYF.

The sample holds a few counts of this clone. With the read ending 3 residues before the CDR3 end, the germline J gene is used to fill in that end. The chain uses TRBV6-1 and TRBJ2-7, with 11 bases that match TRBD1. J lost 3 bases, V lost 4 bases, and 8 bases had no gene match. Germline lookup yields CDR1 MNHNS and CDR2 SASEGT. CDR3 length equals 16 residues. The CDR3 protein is CASSGPRGQGVYEQYF. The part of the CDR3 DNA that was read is TGTGCCAGCAGTGGACCTCGGGGACAGGGGGTCTACGAG.

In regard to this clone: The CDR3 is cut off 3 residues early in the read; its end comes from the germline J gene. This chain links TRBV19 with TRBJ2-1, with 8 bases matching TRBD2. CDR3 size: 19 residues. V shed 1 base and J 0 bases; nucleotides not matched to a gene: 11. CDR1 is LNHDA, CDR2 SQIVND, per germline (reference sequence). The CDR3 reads CASSIGGTRLTSSYNEQFF. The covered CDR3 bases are TGTGCCAGTAGTATAGGGGGGACTAGGCTCACTAGCTCCTACAATGAG.

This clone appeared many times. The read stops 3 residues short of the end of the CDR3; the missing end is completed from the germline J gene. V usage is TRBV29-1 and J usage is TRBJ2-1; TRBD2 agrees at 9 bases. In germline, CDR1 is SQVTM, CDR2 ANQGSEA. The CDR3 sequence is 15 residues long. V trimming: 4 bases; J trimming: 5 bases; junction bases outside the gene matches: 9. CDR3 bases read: TGCAGCGTTGGGTTTCGGAGACTAGCGGACAATGAG. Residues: CSVGFRRLADNE. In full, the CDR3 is CSVGFRRLADNEQFF.

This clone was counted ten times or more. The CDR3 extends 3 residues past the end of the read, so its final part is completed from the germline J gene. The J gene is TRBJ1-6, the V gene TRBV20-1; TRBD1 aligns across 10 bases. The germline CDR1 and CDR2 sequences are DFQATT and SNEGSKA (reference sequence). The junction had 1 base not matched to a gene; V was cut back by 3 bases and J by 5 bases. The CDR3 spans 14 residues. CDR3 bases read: TGCAGTGCTAGGACAGGGGGCAATAATTCACCC. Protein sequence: CSARTGGNNSP. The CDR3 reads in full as CSARTGGNNSPLHF.

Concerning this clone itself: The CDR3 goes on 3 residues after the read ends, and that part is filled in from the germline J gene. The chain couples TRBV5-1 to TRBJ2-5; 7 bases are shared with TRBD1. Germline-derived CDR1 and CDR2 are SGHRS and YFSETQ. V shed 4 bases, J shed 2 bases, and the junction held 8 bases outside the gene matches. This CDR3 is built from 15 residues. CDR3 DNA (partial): TGCGCCAGCAGCGTGGCAGGGACAGAACAAGAGACC. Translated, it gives CASSVAGTEQET. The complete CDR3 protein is CASSVAGTEQETQYF. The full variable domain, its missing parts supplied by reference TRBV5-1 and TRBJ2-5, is KAGVTQTPRYLIKTRGQQVTLSCSPISGHRSVSWYQQTPGQGLQFLFEYFSETQRNKGNFPGRFSGRQFSNSRSEMNVSTLELGDSALYLCASSVAGTEQETQYFGPGTRLLVL.

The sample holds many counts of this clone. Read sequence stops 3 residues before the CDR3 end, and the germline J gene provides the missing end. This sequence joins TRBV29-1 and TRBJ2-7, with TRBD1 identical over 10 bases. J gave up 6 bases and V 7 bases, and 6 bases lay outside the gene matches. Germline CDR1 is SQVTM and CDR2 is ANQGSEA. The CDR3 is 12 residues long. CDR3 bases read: TGCAGCGCGGGGACAGGGGCAAGCGAG. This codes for CSAGTGASE. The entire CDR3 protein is CSAGTGASEQYF.

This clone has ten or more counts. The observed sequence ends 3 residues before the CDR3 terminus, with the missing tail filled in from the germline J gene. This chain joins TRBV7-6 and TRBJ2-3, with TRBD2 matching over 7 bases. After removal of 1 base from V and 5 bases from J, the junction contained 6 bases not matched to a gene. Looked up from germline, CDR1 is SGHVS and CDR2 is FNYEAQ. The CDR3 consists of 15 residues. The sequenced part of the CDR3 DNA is TGTGCCAGCAGCTTAGAGGCGGGAGTTGGAGATACG. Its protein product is CASSLEAGVGDT. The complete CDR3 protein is CASSLEAGVGDTQYF.

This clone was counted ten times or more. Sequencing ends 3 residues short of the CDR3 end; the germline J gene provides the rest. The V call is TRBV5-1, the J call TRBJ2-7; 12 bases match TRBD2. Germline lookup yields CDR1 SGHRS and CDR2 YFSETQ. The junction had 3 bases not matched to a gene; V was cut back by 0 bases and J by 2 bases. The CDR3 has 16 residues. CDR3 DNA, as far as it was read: TGCGCCAGCAGCTTGGCTCTAGCGGGAGGGACCTACGAG. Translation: CASSLALAGGTYE. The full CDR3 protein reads CASSLALAGGTYEQYF. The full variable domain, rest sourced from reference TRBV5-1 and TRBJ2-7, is KAGVTQTPRYLIKTRGQQVTLSCSPISGHRSVSWYQQTPGQGLQFLFEYFSETQRNKGNFPGRFSGRQFSNSRSEMNVSTLELGDSALYLCASSLALAGGTYEQYFGPGTRLTVT.

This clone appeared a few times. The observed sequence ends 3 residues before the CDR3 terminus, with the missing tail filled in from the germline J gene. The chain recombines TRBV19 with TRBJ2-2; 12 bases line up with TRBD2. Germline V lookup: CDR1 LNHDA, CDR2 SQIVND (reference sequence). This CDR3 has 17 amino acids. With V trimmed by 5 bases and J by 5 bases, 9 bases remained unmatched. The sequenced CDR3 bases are TGTGCCAGTAGTGCCCTAGGGGGGACTAGCGGGACCGGGGAG. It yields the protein CASSALGGTSGTGE. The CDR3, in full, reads CASSALGGTSGTGELFF.

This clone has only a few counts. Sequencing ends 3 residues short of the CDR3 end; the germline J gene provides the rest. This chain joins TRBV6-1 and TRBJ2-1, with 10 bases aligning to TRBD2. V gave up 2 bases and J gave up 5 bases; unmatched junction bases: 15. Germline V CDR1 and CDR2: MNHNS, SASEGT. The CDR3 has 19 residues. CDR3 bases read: TGTGCCAGCAGTGAACCAAGAAGCCTTCTTAGCGGGAGGAACAATGAG. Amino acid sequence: CASSEPRSLLSGRNNE. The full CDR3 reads CASSEPRSLLSGRNNEQFF.

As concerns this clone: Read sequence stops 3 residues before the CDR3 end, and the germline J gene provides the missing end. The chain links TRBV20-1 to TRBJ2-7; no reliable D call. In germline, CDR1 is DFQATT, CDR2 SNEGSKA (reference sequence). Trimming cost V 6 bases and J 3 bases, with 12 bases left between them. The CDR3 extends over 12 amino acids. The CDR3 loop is CSAAGLYYEQYF. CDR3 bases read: TGCAGTGCGGCAGGCCTCTACTACGAG.

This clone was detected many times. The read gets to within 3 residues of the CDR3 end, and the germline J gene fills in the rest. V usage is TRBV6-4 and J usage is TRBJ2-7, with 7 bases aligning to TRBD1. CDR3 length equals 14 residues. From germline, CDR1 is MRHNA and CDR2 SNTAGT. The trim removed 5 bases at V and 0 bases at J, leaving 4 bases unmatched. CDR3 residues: CASSPGQDSYEQYF. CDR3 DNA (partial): TGTGCCAGCAGTCCTGGACAGGACTCCTACGAG.

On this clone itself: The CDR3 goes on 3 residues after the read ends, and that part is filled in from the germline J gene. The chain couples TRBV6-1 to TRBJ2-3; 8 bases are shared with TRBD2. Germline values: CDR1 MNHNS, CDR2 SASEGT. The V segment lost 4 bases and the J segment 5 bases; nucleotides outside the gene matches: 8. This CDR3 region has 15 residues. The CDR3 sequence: CASSVQLAVKDTQYF. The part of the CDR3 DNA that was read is TGTGCCAGCAGTGTTCAACTAGCGGTGAAAGATACG.

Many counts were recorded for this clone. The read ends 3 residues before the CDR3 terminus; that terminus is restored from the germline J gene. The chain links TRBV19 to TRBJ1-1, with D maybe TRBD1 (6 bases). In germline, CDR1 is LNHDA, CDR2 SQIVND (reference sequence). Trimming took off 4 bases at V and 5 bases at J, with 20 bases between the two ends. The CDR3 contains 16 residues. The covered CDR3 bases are TGTGCCAGTAGTAACCCGGGACACTCCTATGGGACTGAA. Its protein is CASSNPGHSYGTE. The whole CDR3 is CASSNPGHSYGTEAFF.

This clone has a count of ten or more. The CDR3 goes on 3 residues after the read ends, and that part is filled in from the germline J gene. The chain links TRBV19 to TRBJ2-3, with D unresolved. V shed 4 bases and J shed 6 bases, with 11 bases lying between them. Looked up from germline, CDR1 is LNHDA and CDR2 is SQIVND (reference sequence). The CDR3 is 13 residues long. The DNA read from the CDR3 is TGTGCCAGTAGTACGCTAGGTATGGATACG. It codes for CASSTLGMDT. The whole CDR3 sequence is CASSTLGMDTQYF.

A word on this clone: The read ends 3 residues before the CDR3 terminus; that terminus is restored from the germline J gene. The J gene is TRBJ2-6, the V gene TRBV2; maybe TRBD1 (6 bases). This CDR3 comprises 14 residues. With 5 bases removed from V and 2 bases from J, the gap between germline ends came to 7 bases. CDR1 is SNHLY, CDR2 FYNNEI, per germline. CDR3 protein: CASSRQAGANVLTF. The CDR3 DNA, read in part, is TGTGCCAGCAGTCGACAGGCTGGGGCCAACGTC.

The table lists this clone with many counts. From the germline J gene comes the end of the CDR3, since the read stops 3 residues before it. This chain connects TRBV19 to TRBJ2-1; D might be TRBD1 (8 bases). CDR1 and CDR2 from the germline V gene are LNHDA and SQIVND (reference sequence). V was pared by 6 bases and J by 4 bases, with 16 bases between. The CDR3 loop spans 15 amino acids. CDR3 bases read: TGTGCCAGTAGGACCACAGGGGGGGGTTACAATGAG. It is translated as CASRTTGGGYNE. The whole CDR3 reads CASRTTGGGYNEQFF.

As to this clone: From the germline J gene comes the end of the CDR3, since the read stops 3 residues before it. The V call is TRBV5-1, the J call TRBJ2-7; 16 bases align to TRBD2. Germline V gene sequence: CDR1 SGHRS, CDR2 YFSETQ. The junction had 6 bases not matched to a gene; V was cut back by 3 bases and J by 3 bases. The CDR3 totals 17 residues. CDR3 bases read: TGCGCCAGCAGCTCACCGGGACTAGCGGGAGGGAGCTACGAG. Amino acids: CASSSPGLAGGSYE. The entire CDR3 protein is CASSSPGLAGGSYEQYF. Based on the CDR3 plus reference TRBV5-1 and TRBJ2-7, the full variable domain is KAGVTQTPRYLIKTRGQQVTLSCSPISGHRSVSWYQQTPGQGLQFLFEYFSETQRNKGNFPGRFSGRQFSNSRSEMNVSTLELGDSALYLCASSSPGLAGGSYEQYFGPGTRLTVT.

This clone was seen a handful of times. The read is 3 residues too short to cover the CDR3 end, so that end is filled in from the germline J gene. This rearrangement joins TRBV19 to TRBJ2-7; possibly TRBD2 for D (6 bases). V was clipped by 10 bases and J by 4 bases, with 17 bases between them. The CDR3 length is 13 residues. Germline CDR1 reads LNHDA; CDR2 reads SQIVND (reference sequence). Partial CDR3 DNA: TGTGCCACCAAAGGAGGGGCCTTGTACGAG. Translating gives CATKGGALYE. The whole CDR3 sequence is CATKGGALYEQYF. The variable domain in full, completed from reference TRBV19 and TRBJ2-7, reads DGGITQSPKYLFRKEGQNVTLSCEQNLNHDAMYWYRQDPGQGLRLIYYSQIVNDFQKGDIAEGYSVSREKKESFPLTVTSAQKNPTAFYLCATKGGALYEQYFGPGTRLTVT.

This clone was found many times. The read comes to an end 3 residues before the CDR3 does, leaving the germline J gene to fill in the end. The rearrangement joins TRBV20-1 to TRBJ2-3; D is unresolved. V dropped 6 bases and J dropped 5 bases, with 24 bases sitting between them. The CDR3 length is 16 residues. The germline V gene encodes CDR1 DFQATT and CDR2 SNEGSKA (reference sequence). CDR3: CSAGVTRTRAIDTQYF. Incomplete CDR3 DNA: TGCAGTGCCGGAGTCACCCGCACCCGAGCGATAGATACG.

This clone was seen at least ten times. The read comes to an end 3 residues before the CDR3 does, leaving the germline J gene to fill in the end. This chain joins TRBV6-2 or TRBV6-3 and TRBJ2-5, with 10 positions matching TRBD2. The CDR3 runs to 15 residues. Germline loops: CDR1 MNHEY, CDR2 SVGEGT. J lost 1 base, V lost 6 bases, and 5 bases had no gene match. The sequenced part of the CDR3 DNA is TGTGCCAGCAGACGGACTAGCGGCCCCCAAGAGACC. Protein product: CASRRTSGPQET. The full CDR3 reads CASRRTSGPQETQYF.

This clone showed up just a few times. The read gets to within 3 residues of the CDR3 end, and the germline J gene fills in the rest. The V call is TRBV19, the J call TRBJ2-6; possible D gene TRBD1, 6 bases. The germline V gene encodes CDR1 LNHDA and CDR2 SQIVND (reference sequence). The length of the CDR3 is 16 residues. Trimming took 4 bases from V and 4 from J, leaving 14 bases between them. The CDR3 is CASSTKGQPGANVLTF. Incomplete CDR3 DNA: TGTGCCAGTAGTACTAAAGGACAGCCCGGGGCCAACGTC.

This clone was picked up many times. CDR3 DNA (partial): TGTGCCAGCAGCTTCCGGGGTAGCGGTTACAATGAG. Amino acid sequence: CASSFRGSGYNE. The complete CDR3 protein is CASSFRGSGYNEQFF. This sequence joins TRBV5-6 and TRBJ2-1; D may be TRBD2 (6 bases). The read falls 3 residues short of the CDR3 end, and the missing part is taken from the germline J gene. The CDR3 is made up of 15 amino acids. V lost 2 bases to trimming and J lost 4 bases, with 13 bases between them. CDR1 is SGHDT, CDR2 YYEEEE, per germline.

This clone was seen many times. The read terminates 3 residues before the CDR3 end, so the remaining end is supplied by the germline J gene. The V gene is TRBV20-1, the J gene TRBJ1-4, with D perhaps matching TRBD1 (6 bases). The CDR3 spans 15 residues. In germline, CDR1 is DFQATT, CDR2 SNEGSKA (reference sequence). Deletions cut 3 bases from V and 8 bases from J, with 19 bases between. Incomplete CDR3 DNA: TGCAGTGCTAGGGAGGGGGTACCCGGCCCGGAAAAA. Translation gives CSAREGVPGPEK. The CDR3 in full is CSAREGVPGPEKLFF.

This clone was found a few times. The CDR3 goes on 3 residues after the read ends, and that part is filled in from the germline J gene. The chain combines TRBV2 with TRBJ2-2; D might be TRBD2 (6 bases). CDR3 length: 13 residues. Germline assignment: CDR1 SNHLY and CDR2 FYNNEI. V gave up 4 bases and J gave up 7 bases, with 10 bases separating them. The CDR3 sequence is CASSVGGSGELFF. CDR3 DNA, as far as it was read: TGTGCCAGCAGTGTCGGGGGTAGCGGGGAG.

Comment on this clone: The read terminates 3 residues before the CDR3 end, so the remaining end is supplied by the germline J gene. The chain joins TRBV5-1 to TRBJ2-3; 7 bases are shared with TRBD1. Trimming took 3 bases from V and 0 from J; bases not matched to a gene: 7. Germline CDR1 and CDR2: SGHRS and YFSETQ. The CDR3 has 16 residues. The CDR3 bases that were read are TGCGCCAGCAGCTCAGACAGGGCCTCTAGCACAGATACG. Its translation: CASSSDRASSTDT. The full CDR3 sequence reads CASSSDRASSTDTQYF.

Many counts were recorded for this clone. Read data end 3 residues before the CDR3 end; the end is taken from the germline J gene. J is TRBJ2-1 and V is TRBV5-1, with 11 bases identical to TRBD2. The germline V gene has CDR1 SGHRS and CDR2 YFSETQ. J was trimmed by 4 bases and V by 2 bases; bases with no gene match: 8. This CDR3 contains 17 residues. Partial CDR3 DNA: TGCGCCAGCAGCTTTCCCGTAGCGGGAGGGCCTTACAATGAG. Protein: CASSFPVAGGPYNE. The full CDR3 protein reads CASSFPVAGGPYNEQFF. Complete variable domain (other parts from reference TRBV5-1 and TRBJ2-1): KAGVTQTPRYLIKTRGQQVTLSCSPISGHRSVSWYQQTPGQGLQFLFEYFSETQRNKGNFPGRFSGRQFSNSRSEMNVSTLELGDSALYLCASSFPVAGGPYNEQFFGPGTRLTVL.

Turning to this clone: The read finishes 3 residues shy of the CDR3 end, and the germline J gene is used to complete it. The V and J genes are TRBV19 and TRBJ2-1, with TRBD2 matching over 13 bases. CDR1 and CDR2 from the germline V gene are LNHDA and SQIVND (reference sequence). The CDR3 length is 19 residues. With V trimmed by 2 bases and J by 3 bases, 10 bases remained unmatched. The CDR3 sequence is CASSIHPGLAGNDYNEQFF. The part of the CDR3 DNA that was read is TGTGCCAGTAGTATACACCCGGGACTAGCGGGAAATGACTACAATGAG.